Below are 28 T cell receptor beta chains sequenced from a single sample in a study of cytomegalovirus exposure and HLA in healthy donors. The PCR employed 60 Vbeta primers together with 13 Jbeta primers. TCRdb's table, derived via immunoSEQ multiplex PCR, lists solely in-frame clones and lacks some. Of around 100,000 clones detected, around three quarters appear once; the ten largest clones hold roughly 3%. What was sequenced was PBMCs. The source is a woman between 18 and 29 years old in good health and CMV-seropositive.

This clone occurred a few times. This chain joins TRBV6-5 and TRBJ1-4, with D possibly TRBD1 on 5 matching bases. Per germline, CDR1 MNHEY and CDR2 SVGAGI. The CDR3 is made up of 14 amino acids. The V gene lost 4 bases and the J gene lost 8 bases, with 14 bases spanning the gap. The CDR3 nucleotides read TGTGCCAGCAGTTCGGTAGGGGCGGGAGAAAAACTGTTTTTT. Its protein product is CASSSVGAGEKLFF.

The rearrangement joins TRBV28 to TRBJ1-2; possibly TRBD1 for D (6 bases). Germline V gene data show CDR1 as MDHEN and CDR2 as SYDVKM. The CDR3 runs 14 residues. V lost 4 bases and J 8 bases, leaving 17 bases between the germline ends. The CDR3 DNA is TGTGCCAGCAGTTCTTATCAGGGGCTGAGGGGCTACACCTTC. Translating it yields CASSSYQGLRGYTF.

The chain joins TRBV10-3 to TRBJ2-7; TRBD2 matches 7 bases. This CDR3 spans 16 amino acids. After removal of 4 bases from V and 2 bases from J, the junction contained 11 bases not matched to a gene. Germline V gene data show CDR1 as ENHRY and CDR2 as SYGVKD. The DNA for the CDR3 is TGTGCCATCAGTGCTGGGCTAGCGGTCCACCCCTACGAGCAGTACTTC. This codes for CAISAGLAVHPYEQYF.

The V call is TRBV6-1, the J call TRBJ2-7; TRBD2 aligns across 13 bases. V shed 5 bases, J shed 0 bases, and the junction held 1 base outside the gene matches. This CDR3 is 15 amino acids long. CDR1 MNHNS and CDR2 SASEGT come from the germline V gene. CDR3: CASSWTSGSSYEQYF. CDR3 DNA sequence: TGTGCCAGCAGTTGGACTAGCGGGAGCTCCTACGAGCAGTACTTC.

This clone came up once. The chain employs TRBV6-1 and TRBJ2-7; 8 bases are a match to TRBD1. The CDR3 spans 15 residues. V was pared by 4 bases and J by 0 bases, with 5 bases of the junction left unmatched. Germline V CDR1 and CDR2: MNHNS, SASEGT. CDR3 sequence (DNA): TGTGCCAGCAGTGCGAGGGACAGGAGCTCCTACGAGCAGTACTTC. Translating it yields CASSARDRSSYEQYF.

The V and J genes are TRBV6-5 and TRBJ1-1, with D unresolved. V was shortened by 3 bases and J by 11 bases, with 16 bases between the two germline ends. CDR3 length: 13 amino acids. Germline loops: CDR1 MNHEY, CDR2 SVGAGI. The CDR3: CASSYERASMAFF. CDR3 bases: TGTGCCAGCAGTTATGAGAGGGCTTCTATGGCTTTCTTT.

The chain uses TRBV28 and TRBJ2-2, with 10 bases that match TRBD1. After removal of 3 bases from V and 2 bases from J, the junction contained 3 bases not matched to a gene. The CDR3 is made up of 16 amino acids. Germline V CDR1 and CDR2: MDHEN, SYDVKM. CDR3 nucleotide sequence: TGTGCCAGCAGTTTCGGGACAGGGGCCAACACCGGGGAGCTGTTTTTT. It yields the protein CASSFGTGANTGELFF.

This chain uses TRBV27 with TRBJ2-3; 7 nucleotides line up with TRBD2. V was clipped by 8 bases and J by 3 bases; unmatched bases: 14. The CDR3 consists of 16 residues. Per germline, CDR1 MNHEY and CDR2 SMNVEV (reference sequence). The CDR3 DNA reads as TGTGCCAGCGGACCCCGGACTAGAAGGGGTACAGATACGCAGTATTTT. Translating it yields CASGPRTRRGTDTQYF.

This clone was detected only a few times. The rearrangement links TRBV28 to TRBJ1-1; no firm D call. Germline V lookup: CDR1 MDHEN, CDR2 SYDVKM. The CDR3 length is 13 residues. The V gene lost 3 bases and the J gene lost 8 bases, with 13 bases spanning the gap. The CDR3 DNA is TGTGCCAGCAGTTTTGGCGGCCCGGGGGAAGCTTTCTTT. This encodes CASSFGGPGEAFF.

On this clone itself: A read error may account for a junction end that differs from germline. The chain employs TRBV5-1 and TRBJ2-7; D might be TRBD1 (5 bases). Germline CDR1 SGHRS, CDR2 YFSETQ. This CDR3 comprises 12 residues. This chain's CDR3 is CASSLDGAPAVF. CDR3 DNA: TGCGCCAGCAGCTTGGATGGGGCTCCTGCCGTCTTC.

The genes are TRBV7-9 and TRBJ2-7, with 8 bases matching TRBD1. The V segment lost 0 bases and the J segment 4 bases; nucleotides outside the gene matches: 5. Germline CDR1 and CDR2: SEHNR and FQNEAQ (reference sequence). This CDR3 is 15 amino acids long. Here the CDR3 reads CASSLATRDRYEQYF. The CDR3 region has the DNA TGTGCCAGCAGCTTAGCAACCCGGGACAGGTACGAGCAGTACTTC.

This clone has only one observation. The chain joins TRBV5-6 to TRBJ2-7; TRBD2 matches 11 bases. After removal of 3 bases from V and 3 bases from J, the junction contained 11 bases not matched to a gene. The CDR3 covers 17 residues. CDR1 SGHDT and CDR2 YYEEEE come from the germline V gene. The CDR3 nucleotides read TGTGCCAGCAGCTCCCAACGCTTAGCGGGAGGGCGCTACGAGCAGTACTTC. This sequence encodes CASSSQRLAGGRYEQYF. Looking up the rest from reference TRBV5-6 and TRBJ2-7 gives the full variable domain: DAGVTQSPTHLIKTRGQQVTLRCSPKSGHDTVSWYQQALGQGPQFIFQYYEEEERQRGNFPDRFSGHQFPNYSSELNVNALLLGDSALYLCASSSQRLAGGRYEQYFGPGTRLTVT.

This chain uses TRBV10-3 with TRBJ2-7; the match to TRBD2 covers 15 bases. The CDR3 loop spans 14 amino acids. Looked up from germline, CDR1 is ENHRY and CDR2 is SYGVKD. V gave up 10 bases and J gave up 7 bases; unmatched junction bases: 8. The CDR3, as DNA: TGTGCCACCTGGCTCGGGACTAGCGGGAGGGAGCAGTACTTC. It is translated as CATWLGTSGREQYF.

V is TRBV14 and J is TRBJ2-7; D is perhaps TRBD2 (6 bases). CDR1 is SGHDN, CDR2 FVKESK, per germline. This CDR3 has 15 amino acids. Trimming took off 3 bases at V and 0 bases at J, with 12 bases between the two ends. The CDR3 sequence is CASSQTDYYSYEQYF. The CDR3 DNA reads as TGTGCCAGCAGCCAGACGGACTATTACTCCTACGAGCAGTACTTC.

The CDR3 loop reads CASSLGHLQETQYF. The CDR3 DNA reads TGTGCCAGCAGCTTAGGACACCTCCAAGAGACCCAGTACTTC. This chain links TRBV7-9 with TRBJ2-5; D remains unclear. Germline assignment: CDR1 SEHNR and CDR2 FQNEAQ (reference sequence). V lost 1 base and J 1 base, leaving 7 bases between the germline ends. The CDR3 extends over 14 amino acids.

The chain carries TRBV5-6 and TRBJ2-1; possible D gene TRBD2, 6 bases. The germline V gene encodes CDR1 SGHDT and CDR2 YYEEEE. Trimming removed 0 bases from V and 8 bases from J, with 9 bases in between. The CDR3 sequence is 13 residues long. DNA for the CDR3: TGTGCCAGCAGCTTGGTGTCGGGGGATGAGCAGTTCTTC. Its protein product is CASSLVSGDEQFF.

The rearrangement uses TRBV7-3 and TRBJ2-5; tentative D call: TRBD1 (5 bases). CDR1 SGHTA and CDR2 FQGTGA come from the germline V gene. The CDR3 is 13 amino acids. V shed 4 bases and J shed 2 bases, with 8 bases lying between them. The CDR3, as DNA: TGTGCCAGCAGCTCGACAGTACAAGAGACCCAGTACTTC. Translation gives CASSSTVQETQYF.

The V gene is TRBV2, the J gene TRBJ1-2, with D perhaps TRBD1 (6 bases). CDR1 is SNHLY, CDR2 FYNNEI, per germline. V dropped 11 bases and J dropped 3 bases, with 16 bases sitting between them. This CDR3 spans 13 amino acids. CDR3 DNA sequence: TGTGCCGGCGCTCGGGACACCGACTATGGCTACACCTTC. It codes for CAGARDTDYGYTF.

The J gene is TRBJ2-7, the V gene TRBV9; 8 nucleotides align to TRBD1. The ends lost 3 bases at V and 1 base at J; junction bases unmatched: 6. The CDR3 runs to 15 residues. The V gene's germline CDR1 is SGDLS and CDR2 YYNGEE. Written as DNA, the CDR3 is TGTGCCAGCAGCGCAGGGGGCGCCTTGTCCTACGAGCAGTACTTC. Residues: CASSAGGALSYEQYF.

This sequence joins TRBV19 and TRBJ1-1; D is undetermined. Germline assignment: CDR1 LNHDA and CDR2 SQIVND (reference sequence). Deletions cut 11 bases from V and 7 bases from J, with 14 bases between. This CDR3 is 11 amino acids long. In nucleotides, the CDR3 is TGTGCCGGCGGTAGTGTTGGTGAAGCTTTCTTT. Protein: CAGGSVGEAFF. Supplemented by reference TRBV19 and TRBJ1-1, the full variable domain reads DGGITQSPKYLFRKEGQNVTLSCEQNLNHDAMYWYRQDPGQGLRLIYYSQIVNDFQKGDIAEGYSVSREKKESFPLTVTSAQKNPTAFYLCAGGSVGEAFFGQGTRLTVV.

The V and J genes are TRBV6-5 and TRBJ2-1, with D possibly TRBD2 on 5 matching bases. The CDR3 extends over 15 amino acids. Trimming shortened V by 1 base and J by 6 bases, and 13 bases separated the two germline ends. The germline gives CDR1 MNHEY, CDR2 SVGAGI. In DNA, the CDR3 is TGTGCCAGCAGTTACTTGGCTAGCAGGCCCAATGAGCAGTTCTTC. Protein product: CASSYLASRPNEQFF.

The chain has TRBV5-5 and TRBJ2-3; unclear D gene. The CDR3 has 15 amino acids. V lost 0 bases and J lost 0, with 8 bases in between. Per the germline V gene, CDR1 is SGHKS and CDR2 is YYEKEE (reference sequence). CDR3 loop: CASSLGRVSTDTQYF. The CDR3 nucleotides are TGTGCCAGCAGCTTGGGTCGGGTTAGCACAGATACGCAGTATTTT.

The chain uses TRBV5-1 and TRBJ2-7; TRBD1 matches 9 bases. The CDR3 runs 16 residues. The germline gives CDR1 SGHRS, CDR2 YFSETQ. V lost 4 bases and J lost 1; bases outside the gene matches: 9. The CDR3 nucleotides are TGCGCCAGCAGCGTGACAGGGGGAAGGGGTTCCTACGAGCAGTACTTC. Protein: CASSVTGGRGSYEQYF.

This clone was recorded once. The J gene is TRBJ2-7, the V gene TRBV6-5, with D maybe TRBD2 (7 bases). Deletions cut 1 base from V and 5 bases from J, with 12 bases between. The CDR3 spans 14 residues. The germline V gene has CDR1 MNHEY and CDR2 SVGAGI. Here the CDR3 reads CASSYFQGRDEQYF. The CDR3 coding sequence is TGTGCCAGCAGTTACTTCCAGGGGAGGGACGAGCAGTACTTC.

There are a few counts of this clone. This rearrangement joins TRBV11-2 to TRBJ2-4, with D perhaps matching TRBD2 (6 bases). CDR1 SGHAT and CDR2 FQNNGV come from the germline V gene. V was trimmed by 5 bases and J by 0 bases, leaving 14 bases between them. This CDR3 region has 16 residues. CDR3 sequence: CASSTRDFIAKNIQYF. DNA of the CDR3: TGTGCCAGCAGCACCCGGGACTTTATAGCCAAAAACATTCAGTACTTC. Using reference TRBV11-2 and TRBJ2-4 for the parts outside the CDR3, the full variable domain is EAGVAQSPRYKIIEKRQSVAFWCNPISGHATLYWYQQILGQGPKLLIQFQNNGVVDDSQLPKDRFSAERLKGVDSTLKIQPAKLEDSAVYLCASSTRDFIAKNIQYFGAGTRLSVL.

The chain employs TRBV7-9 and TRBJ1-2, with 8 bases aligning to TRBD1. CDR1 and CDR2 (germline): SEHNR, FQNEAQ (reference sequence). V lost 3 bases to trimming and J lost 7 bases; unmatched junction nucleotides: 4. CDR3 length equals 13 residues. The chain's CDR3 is CASSLGTGLGYTF. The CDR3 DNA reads TGTGCCAGCAGCTTGGGGACAGGTCTTGGCTACACCTTC.

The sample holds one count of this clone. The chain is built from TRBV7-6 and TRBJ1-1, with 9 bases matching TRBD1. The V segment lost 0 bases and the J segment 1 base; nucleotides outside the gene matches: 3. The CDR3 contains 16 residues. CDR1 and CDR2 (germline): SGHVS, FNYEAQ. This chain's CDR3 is CASSLAGQGQNTEAFF. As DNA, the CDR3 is TGTGCCAGCAGCTTAGCCGGACAGGGGCAGAACACTGAAGCTTTCTTT. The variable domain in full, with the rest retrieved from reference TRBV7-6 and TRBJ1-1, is GAGVSQSPRYKVTKRGQDVALRCDPISGHVSLYWYRQALGQGPEFLTYFNYEAQQDKSGLPNDRFSAERPEGSISTLTIQRTEQRDSAMYRCASSLAGQGQNTEAFFGQGTRLTVV.

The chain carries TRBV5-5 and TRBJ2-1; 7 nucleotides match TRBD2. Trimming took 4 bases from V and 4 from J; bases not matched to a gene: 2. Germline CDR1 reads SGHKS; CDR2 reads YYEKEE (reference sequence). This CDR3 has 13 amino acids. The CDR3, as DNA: TGTGCCAGCAGCCCGGGACTATACAATGAGCAGTTCTTC. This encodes CASSPGLYNEQFF. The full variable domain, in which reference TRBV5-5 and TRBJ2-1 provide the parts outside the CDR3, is DAGVTQSPTHLIKTRGQQVTLRCSPISGHKSVSWYQQVLGQGPQFIFQYYEKEERGRGNFPDRFSARQFPNYSSELNVNALLLGDSALYLCASSPGLYNEQFFGPGTRLTVL.